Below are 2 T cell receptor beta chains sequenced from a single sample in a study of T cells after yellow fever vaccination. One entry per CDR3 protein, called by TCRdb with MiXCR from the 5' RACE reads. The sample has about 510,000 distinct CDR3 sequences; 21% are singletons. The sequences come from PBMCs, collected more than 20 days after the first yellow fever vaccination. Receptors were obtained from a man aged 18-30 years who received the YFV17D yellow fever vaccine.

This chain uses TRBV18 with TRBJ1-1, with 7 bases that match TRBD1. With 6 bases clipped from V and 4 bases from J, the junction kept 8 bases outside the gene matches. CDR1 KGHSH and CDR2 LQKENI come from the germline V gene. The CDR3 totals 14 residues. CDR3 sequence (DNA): TGTGCCAGCTCCTCACAGACAGGGTCCACTGAAGCTTTCTTT. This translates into CASSSQTGSTEAFF.

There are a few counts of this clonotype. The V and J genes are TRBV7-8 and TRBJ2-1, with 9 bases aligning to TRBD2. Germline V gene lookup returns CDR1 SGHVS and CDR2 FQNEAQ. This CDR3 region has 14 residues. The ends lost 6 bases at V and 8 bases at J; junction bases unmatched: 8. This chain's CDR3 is CASRPGLASDEQFF. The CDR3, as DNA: TGTGCCAGCAGGCCCGGACTAGCGAGCGATGAGCAGTTCTTC. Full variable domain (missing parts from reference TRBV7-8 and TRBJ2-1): GAGVSQSPRYKVAKRGQDVALRCDPISGHVSLFWYQQALGQGPEFLTYFQNEAQLDKSGLPSDRFFAERPEGSVSTLKIQRTQQEDSAVYLCASRPGLASDEQFFGPGTRLTVL.